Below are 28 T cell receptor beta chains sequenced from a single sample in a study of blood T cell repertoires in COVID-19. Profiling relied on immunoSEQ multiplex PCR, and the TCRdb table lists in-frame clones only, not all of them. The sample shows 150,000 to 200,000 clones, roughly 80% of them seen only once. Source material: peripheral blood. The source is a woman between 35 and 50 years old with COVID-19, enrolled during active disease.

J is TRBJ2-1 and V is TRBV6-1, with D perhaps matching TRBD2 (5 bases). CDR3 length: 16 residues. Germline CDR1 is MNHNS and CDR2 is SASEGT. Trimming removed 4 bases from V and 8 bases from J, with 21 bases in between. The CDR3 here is CASSGIGILESDEQFF. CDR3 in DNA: TGTGCCAGCAGTGGCATTGGTATACTAGAGAGCGATGAGCAGTTCTTC.

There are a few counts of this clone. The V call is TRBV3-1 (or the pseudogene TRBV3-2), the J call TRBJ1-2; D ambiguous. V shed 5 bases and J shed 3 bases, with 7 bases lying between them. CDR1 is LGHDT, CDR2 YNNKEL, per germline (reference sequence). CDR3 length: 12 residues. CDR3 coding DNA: TGTGCCAGCAGCTCCGGTTACTATGGCTACACCTTC. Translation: CASSSGYYGYTF.

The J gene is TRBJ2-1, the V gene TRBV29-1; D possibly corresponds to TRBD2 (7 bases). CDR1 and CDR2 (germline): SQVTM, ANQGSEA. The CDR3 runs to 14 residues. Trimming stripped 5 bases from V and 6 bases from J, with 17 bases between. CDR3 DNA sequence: TGCAGCGTTACTACAGGGACTAACGTCAATGAGCAGTTCTTC. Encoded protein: CSVTTGTNVNEQFF.

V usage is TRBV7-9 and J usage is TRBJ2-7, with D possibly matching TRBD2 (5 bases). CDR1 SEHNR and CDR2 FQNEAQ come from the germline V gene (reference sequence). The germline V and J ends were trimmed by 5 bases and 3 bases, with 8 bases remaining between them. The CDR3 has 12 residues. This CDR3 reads CASSPRDYEQYF. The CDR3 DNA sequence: TGTGCCAGCAGCCCCCGGGACTACGAGCAGTACTTC.

CDR3 in DNA: TGTGCCAGCAGGATCAGCGGGGGGGCCGATACGCAGTATTTT. This gives the protein CASRISGGADTQYF. The chain uses TRBV11-1 and TRBJ2-3, with 10 positions matching TRBD2. The junction had 6 bases not matched to a gene; V was cut back by 6 bases and J by 6 bases. The CDR3 loop spans 14 amino acids. CDR1 and CDR2 (germline): SGHAT, FQDESV (reference sequence).

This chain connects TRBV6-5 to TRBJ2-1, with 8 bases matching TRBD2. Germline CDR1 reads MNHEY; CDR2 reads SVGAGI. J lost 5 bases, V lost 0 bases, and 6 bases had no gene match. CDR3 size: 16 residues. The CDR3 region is CASSYSSGRGNNEQFF. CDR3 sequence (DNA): TGTGCCAGCAGTTACTCGAGCGGGAGAGGTAACAATGAGCAGTTCTTC.

In DNA form, the CDR3 reads TGTGCCAGCAGTTTAAGGGGGCAAGAGACCCAGTACTTC. It codes for CASSLRGQETQYF. The V and J genes are TRBV27 and TRBJ2-5; D perhaps matches TRBD1 (6 bases). The CDR3 is 13 amino acids. V was clipped by 2 bases and J by 2 bases, with 6 bases between them. Germline values: CDR1 MNHEY, CDR2 SMNVEV (reference sequence).

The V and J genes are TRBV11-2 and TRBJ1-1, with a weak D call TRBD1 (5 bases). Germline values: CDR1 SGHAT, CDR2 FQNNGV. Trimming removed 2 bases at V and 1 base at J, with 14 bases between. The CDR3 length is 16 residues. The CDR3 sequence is CASSLTPGGRNTEAFF. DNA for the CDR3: TGTGCCAGCAGCTTAACCCCCGGGGGTCGGAACACTGAAGCTTTCTTT.

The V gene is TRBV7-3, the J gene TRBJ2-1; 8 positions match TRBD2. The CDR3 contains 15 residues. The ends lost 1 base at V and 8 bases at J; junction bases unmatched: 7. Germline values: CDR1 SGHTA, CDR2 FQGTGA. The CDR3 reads CASSLNGRGGHEQFF. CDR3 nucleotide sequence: TGTGCCAGCAGCTTAAACGGTCGCGGGGGGCATGAGCAGTTCTTC. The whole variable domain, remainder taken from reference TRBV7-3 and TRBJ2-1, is GAGVSQTPSNKVTEKGKYVELRCDPISGHTALYWYRQSLGQGPEFLIYFQGTGAADDSGLPNDRFFAVRPEGSVSTLKIQRTERGDSAVYLCASSLNGRGGHEQFFGPGTRLTVL.

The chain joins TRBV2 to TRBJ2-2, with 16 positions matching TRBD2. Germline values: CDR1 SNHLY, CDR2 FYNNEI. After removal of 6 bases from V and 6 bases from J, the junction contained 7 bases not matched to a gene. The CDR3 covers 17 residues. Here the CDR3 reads CASRGTGTSGRAGELFF. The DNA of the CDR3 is TGTGCCAGCAGGGGGACCGGGACTAGCGGGAGGGCCGGGGAGCTGTTTTTT.

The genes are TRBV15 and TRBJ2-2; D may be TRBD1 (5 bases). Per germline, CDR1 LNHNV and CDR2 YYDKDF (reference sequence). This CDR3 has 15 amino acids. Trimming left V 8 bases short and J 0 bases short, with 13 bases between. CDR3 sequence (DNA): TGTGCCACCCACCGGAGCAGGGCGAACACCGGGGAGCTGTTTTTT. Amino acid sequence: CATHRSRANTGELFF.

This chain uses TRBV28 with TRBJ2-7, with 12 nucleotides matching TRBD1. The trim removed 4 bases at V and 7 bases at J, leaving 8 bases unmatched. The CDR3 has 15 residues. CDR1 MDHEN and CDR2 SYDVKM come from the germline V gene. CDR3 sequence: CASSSPGTGGIEQYF. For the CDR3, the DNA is TGTGCCAGCAGTTCACCCGGGACAGGGGGCATAGAGCAGTACTTC.

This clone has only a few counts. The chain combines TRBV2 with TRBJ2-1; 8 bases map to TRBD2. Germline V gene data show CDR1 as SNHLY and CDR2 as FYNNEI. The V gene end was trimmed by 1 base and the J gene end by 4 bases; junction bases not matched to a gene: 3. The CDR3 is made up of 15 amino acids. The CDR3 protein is CASSEVAGRYNEQFF. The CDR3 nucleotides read TGTGCCAGCAGTGAAGTAGCGGGGAGATACAATGAGCAGTTCTTC.

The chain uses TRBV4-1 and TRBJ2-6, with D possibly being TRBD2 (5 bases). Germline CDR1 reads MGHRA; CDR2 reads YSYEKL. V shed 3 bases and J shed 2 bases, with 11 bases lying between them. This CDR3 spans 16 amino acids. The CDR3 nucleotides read TGCGCCAGCAGCCAGGGAACTAGTGCTGGGGCCAACGTCCTGACTTTC. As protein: CASSQGTSAGANVLTF.

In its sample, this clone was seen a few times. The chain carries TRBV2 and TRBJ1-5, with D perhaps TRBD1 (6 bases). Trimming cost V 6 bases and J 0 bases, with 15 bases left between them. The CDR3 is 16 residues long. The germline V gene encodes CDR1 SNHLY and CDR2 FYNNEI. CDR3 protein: CASRGGGTSSNQPQHF. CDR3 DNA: TGTGCCAGCAGGGGAGGGGGAACGTCTAGCAATCAGCCCCAGCATTTT. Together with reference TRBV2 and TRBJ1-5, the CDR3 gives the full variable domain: EPEVTQTPSHQVTQMGQEVILRCVPISNHLYFYWYRQILGQKVEFLVSFYNNEISEKSEIFDDQFSVERPDGSNFTLKIRSTKLEDSAMYFCASRGGGTSSNQPQHFGDGTRLSIL.

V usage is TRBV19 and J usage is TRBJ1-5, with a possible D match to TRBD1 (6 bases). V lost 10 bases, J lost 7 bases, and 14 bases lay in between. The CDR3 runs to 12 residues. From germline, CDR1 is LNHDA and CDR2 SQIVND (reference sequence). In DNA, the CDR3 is TGTGCCACCCGCACAGGGAACCAGCCCCAGCATTTT. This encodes CATRTGNQPQHF. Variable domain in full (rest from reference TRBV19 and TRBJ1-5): DGGITQSPKYLFRKEGQNVTLSCEQNLNHDAMYWYRQDPGQGLRLIYYSQIVNDFQKGDIAEGYSVSREKKESFPLTVTSAQKNPTAFYLCATRTGNQPQHFGDGTRLSIL.

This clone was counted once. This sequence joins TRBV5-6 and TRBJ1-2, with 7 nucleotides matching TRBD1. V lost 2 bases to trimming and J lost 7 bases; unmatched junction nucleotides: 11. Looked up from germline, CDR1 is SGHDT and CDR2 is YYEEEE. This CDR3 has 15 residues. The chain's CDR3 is CASSFIGKGAFGYTF. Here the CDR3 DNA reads TGTGCCAGCAGCTTCATTGGTAAGGGGGCGTTTGGCTACACCTTC.

CDR3 in amino acids: CSVGRRDRLAYEQYF. In DNA, the CDR3 is TGCAGCGTTGGCAGACGGGACAGGCTGGCATACGAGCAGTACTTC. The chain uses TRBV29-1 and TRBJ2-7; 8 bases align to TRBD1. The germline V gene has CDR1 SQVTM and CDR2 ANQGSEA. The CDR3 runs to 15 residues. J was trimmed by 4 bases and V by 4 bases; bases with no gene match: 12.

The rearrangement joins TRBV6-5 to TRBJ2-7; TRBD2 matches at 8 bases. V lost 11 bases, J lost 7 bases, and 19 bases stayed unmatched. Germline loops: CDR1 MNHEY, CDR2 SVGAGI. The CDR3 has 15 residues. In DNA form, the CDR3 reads TGTGCCGCCATGTCGGGAGGGGCCCTTGGGGTGGAGCAGTACTTC. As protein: CAAMSGGALGVEQYF.

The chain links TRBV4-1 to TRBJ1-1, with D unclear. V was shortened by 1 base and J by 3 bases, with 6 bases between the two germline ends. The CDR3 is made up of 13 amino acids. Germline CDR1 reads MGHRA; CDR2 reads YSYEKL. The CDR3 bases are TGCGCCAGCAGCCAAGTGGCGGACACTGAAGCTTTCTTT. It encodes CASSQVADTEAFF.

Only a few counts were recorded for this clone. The CDR3 region has the DNA TGTGCCTGGAGTTCTGTGACAGGGGGCTACACCTTC. This gives the protein CAWSSVTGGYTF. The chain uses TRBV30 and TRBJ1-2; the match to TRBD1 covers 7 bases. With V trimmed by 2 bases and J by 8 bases, 5 bases remained unmatched. The CDR3 covers 12 residues. CDR1 is GTSNPN, CDR2 SVGIG, per germline (reference sequence).

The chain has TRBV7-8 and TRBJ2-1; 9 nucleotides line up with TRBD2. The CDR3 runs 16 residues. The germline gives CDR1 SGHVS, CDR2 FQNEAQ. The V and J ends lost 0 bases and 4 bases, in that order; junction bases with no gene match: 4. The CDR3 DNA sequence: TGTGCCAGCAGCTTAGCTAGCGGGGGACCTTACAATGAGCAGTTCTTC. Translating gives CASSLASGGPYNEQFF.

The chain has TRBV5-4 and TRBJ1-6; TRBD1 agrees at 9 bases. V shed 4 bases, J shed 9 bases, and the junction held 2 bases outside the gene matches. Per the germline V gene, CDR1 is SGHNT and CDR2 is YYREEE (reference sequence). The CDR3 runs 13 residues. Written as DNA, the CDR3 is TGTGCCAGCAGCCCGGACAGGGGTTCACCCCTCCACTTT. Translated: CASSPDRGSPLHF. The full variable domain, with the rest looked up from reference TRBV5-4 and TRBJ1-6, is ETGVTQSPTHLIKTRGQQVTLRCSSQSGHNTVSWYQQALGQGPQFIFQYYREEENGRGNFPPRFSGLQFPNYSSELNVNALELDDSALYLCASSPDRGSPLHFGNGTRLTVT.

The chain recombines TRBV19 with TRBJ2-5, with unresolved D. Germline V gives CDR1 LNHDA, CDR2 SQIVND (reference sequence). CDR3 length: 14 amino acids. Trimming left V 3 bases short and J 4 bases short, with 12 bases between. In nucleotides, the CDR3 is TGTGCCAGTAGTATCACGGGTTACCGAGAGACCCAGTACTTC. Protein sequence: CASSITGYRETQYF. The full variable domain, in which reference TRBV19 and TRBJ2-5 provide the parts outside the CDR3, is DGGITQSPKYLFRKEGQNVTLSCEQNLNHDAMYWYRQDPGQGLRLIYYSQIVNDFQKGDIAEGYSVSREKKESFPLTVTSAQKNPTAFYLCASSITGYRETQYFGPGTRLLVL.

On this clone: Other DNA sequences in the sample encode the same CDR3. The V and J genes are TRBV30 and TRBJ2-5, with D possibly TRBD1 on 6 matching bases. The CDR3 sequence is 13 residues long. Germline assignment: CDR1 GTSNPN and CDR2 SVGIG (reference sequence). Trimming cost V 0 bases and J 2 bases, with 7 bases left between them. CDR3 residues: CAWSVGGQETQYF. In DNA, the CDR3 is TGTGCCTGGAGTGTAGGGGGTCAAGAGACCCAGTACTTC. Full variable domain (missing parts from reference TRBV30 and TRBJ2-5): SQTIHQWPATLVQPVGSPLSLECTVEGTSNPNLYWYRQAAGRGLQLLFYSVGIGQISSEVPQNLSASRPQDRQFILSSKKLLLSDSGFYLCAWSVGGQETQYFGPGTRLLVL.

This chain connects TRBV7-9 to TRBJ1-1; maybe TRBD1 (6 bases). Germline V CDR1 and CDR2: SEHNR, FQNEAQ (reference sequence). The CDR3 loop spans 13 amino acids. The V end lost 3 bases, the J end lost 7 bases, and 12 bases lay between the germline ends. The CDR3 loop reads CASSFRGAGEAFF. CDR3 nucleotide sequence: TGTGCCAGCAGCTTCCGGGGGGCTGGTGAAGCTTTCTTT.

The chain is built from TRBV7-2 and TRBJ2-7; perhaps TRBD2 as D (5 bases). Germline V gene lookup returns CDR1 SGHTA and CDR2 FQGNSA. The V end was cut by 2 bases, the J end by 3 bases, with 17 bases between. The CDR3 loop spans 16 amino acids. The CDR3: CASSLNAPAGVYEQYV. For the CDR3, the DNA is TGTGCCAGCAGCTTAAACGCGCCTGCCGGGGTCTACGAGCAGTACGTC.

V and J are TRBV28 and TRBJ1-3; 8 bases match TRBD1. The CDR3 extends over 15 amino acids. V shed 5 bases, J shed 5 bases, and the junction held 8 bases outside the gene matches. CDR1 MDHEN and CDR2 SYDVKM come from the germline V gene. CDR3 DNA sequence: TGTGCCAGCAGTAAAGGACAGGGAGAGAGAAACACCATATATTTT. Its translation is CASSKGQGERNTIYF.